The rows below give T cell receptor beta chains drawn from one sample of a study of technical replicates of blood from several donors. The table came from immunoSEQ multiplex PCR; TCRdb's copy has only in-frame clones and leaves some out. The sample holds around 70,000 clones, 95% seen once. The material sequenced was T cells isolated from PBMCs. The receptor set was obtained from a human donor in good health. Both conserved end residues are trimmed from each CDR3.

TRBV9,TRBJ1-2,ASSVDYQGGYT
TRBV2,TRBJ1-3,ASMEILISSGNTIY
TRBV28,TRBJ2-7,ASFGTDLTKQY
TRBV5-1,TRBJ2-7,ASSLGWGSSYEQY
TRBV6-5,TRBJ2-7,ASSYSGTVSYEQY
TRBV5-4,TRBJ2-7,ASSLNSGGVNEQY
TRBV27,TRBJ2-6,ASTLGASYGYSGANVLT
TRBV6-1,TRBJ2-1,ASSAGTGDNEQF
TRBV6-5,TRBJ2-7,ASRSTSGGSYEQY
TRBV9,TRBJ1-1,ASSGRGGRTEAF
TRBV10-3,TRBJ1-1,ATQGQTNTEAF
TRBV6-5,TRBJ2-1,ASSSGNEQF
TRBV6-5,TRBJ1-6,ASSYPRRGGASPLH
TRBV13,TRBJ2-7,ASSSQTSYEQY